One sample yielded the 29 T cell receptor beta chains listed below, sequenced in a study of vaccination effects on CD4 cells after COVID-19. Expansion with viral peptide pools was applied to antigen-specific CD4+ T cells by the ViraFEST assay prior to sequencing. Isolating CD4+ T cells followed 9 to 10 days of culture. No vaccinee had earlier SARS-CoV-2 infection, and nucleocapsid antibodies were negative. Produced via immunoSEQ multiplex PCR; TCRdb's table is partial and in-frame only. The sample has around 71,000 clones; 65% to 85% are singletons. Antigen specificity for these receptors is unknown. Sequenced material: CD4+ T cells from PBMCs cultured with HCoV-OC43 spike peptides, taken before COVID-19 vaccination. Subset meaning: HCoV-OC43 spike overlapping peptide pool stimulation. The receptors stem from a human donor who received a COVID-19 vaccine.

This clone was seen only once. The CDR3 loop is CASSLRTSGGPVQETQYF. CDR3 nucleotides: TGCGCCAGCAGCTTGCGGACTAGCGGGGGACCCGTCCAAGAGACCCAGTACTTC. This rearrangement joins TRBV5-1 to TRBJ2-5, with TRBD2 matching over 13 bases. Trimming removed 1 base from V and 1 base from J; junction bases left unmatched: 7. Germline CDR1 and CDR2: SGHRS and YFSETQ. The CDR3 contains 18 residues. Filled out from reference TRBV5-1 and TRBJ2-5, the complete variable domain reads KAGVTQTPRYLIKTRGQQVTLSCSPISGHRSVSWYQQTPGQGLQFLFEYFSETQRNKGNFPGRFSGRQFSNSRSEMNVSTLELGDSALYLCASSLRTSGGPVQETQYFGPGTRLLVL.

This sequence joins TRBV7-2 and TRBJ2-5, with 9 bases identical to TRBD1. Germline CDR1 SGHTA, CDR2 FQGNSA. Germline trimming cut 5 bases from V and 5 bases from J; bases unmatched to any gene: 6. This CDR3 comprises 14 residues. CDR3: CASSLRDRDETQYF. The CDR3 bases are TGTGCCAGCAGCCTCCGGGACAGGGATGAGACCCAGTACTTC.

The chain has TRBV7-3 and TRBJ2-6, with 9 bases matching TRBD1. The V gene end was trimmed by 4 bases and the J gene end by 2 bases; junction bases not matched to a gene: 6. Looked up from germline, CDR1 is SGHTA and CDR2 is FQGTGA. The CDR3 spans 17 residues. DNA of the CDR3: TGTGCCAGCAGCTCAGGACAGGGGAAACCTGGGGCCAACGTCCTGACTTTC. Translating gives CASSSGQGKPGANVLTF.

The chain links TRBV5-1 to TRBJ1-3; maybe TRBD1 (6 bases). The CDR3 runs to 14 residues. V was shortened by 2 bases and J by 1 base, with 7 bases between the two germline ends. Germline V gives CDR1 SGHRS, CDR2 YFSETQ. The CDR3 is CASSFTGSGNTIYF. Here the CDR3 DNA reads TGCGCCAGCAGCTTCACAGGGTCTGGAAACACCATATATTTT. Filled out from reference TRBV5-1 and TRBJ1-3, the complete variable domain reads KAGVTQTPRYLIKTRGQQVTLSCSPISGHRSVSWYQQTPGQGLQFLFEYFSETQRNKGNFPGRFSGRQFSNSRSEMNVSTLELGDSALYLCASSFTGSGNTIYFGEGSWLTVV.

This chain joins TRBV6-5 and TRBJ2-3; D might be TRBD1 or TRBD2, each matching 7 bases. V shed 4 bases and J shed 3 bases, with 17 bases lying between them. CDR1 and CDR2 (germline): MNHEY, SVGAGI. The CDR3 extends over 16 amino acids. Here the CDR3 DNA reads TGTGCCAGCAGTTCTCGACAGGGAGGGTTTACAGATACGCAGTATTTT. It is translated as CASSSRQGGFTDTQYF.

V gene TRBV10-3 combines with J gene TRBJ2-7; 7 bases align to TRBD1. V lost 6 bases to trimming and J lost 0 bases; unmatched junction nucleotides: 8. The CDR3 runs to 15 residues. From germline, CDR1 is ENHRY and CDR2 SYGVKD. The CDR3 sequence: CAISIGQESSYEQYV. The CDR3 bases are TGTGCCATCAGCATAGGACAGGAGAGCTCCTACGAGCAGTACGTC.

The chain carries TRBV2 and TRBJ1-6; D gene ambiguous. Trimming stripped 0 bases from V and 10 bases from J, with 7 bases between. Germline assignment: CDR1 SNHLY and CDR2 FYNNEI. The CDR3 covers 13 residues. In DNA form, the CDR3 reads TGTGCCAGCAGTGAAGCCTGGGTCTCACCCCTCCACTTT. Its protein is CASSEAWVSPLHF.

This clone has only a few counts. J is TRBJ2-5 and V is TRBV18; possibly TRBD2 for D (6 bases). Trimming removed 1 base at V and 3 bases at J, with 6 bases between. Germline V gene data show CDR1 as KGHSH and CDR2 as LQKENI. The CDR3 length is 13 residues. The DNA of the CDR3 is TGTGCCAGCTCACCACAGCGGGAAGAGACCCAGTACTTC. Protein product: CASSPQREETQYF. The complete variable domain, with remaining parts taken from reference TRBV18 and TRBJ2-5, reads NAGVMQNPRHLVRRRGQEARLRCSPMKGHSHVYWYRQLPEEGLKFMVYLQKENIIDESGMPKERFSAEFPKEGPSILRIQQVVRGDSAAYFCASSPQREETQYFGPGTRLLVL.

The chain is built from TRBV7-9 and TRBJ1-1; 7 positions match TRBD1. Germline V gives CDR1 SEHNR, CDR2 FQNEAQ (reference sequence). With 5 bases clipped from V and 2 bases from J, the junction kept 5 bases outside the gene matches. The CDR3 totals 14 residues. This chain's CDR3 is CASSGDSLNTEAFF. The CDR3 nucleotides are TGTGCCAGCAGCGGGGACAGCCTAAACACTGAAGCTTTCTTT.

The chain links TRBV3-1 (or the pseudogene TRBV3-2) to TRBJ2-3; the D gene is possibly TRBD1 (6 bases). Germline V gene sequence: CDR1 LGHDT, CDR2 YNNKEL (reference sequence). V dropped 3 bases and J dropped 6 bases, with 13 bases sitting between them. The CDR3 length is 14 residues. This chain's CDR3 is CASSHRGSVDTQYF. CDR3 DNA: TGTGCCAGCAGCCACAGGGGCTCCGTGGATACGCAGTATTTT.

The chain uses TRBV30 and TRBJ2-1, with TRBD2 identical over 11 bases. The germline V gene encodes CDR1 GTSNPN and CDR2 SVGIG (reference sequence). CDR3 length: 17 amino acids. The V gene end was trimmed by 8 bases and the J gene end by 1 base; junction bases not matched to a gene: 13. CDR3 sequence reads: CAGWGLAGGRSYNEQFF. Here the CDR3 DNA reads TGTGCCGGTTGGGGGCTAGCGGGGGGCCGATCCTACAATGAGCAGTTCTTC.

This clone was found once. The rearrangement joins TRBV25-1 to TRBJ1-5; D might be TRBD1 (5 bases). The V and J ends lost 2 bases and 7 bases respectively, with 12 bases between them. Germline V CDR1 and CDR2: MGHDK, SYGVNS. CDR3 size: 14 residues. DNA for the CDR3: TGTGCCAGCAGTGAAGCAGGGTCGGAGCAGCCCCAGCATTTT. This encodes CASSEAGSEQPQHF.

This clone was counted only a few times. The rearrangement joins TRBV27 to TRBJ1-1; D gene uncertain. This CDR3 has 13 residues. Per germline, CDR1 MNHEY and CDR2 SMNVEV (reference sequence). V was trimmed by 5 bases and J by 3 bases, leaving 10 bases between them. CDR3 amino acids: CASSRAGDTEAFF. The CDR3 DNA reads TGTGCCAGCAGTCGGGCCGGGGACACTGAAGCTTTCTTT.

The gene calls are TRBV4-2 and TRBJ2-5; weak D call: TRBD1 (7 bases). The CDR3 totals 16 residues. The V end was cut by 4 bases, the J end by 3 bases, with 18 bases between. Per germline, CDR1 LGHNA and CDR2 YNFKEQ. Written as DNA, the CDR3 is TGTGCCAGCAGCCCCAGGGGGGCCGGGTTTGAAGAGACCCAGTACTTC. Translated: CASSPRGAGFEETQYF.

The chain joins TRBV6-1 to TRBJ2-3; D is unresolved. The CDR3 is 15 amino acids. The germline V gene has CDR1 MNHNS and CDR2 SASEGT. With 2 bases removed from V and 0 bases from J, the gap between germline ends came to 9 bases. Here the CDR3 DNA reads TGTGCCAGCAGTGAAATTAAGGGTAGCACAGATACGCAGTATTTT. Protein: CASSEIKGSTDTQYF.

The V gene is TRBV6-5, the J gene TRBJ1-1, with D possibly being TRBD1 (6 bases). CDR1 and CDR2 from the germline V gene are MNHEY and SVGAGI. The CDR3 covers 14 residues. V was pared by 5 bases and J by 0 bases, with 10 bases between. CDR3 amino acids: CASSRSGVNTEAFF. CDR3 nucleotides: TGTGCCAGCAGTCGGTCAGGGGTGAACACTGAAGCTTTCTTT.

This chain joins TRBV19 and TRBJ1-5, with TRBD1 matching 10 bases. V was pared by 3 bases and J by 4 bases, with 0 bases of the junction left unmatched. Germline loops: CDR1 LNHDA, CDR2 SQIVND (reference sequence). The CDR3 covers 14 residues. In DNA form, the CDR3 reads TGTGCCAGTAGTATGGGACAGGGGAATCAGCCCCAGCATTTT. Its protein product is CASSMGQGNQPQHF.

In DNA, the CDR3 is TGTGCCAGCAGTTACTCGCCGGGACAGGGGAAAATATACAATGAGCAGTTCTTC. Amino acid sequence: CASSYSPGQGKIYNEQFF. V usage is TRBV6-2 or TRBV6-3 and J usage is TRBJ2-1, with 10 bases that match TRBD1. J lost 4 bases, V lost 0 bases, and 9 bases had no gene match. In germline, CDR1 is MNHEY, CDR2 SVGEGT. The CDR3 runs 18 residues.

This clone was seen a few times. The genes are TRBV7-9 and TRBJ1-3, with unresolved D. Germline values: CDR1 SEHNR, CDR2 FQNEAQ (reference sequence). V was trimmed by 1 base and J by 0 bases, leaving 1 base between them. This CDR3 comprises 13 residues. In nucleotides, the CDR3 is TGTGCCAGCAGCTTAGACTCTGGAAACACCATATATTTT. It is translated as CASSLDSGNTIYF.

This sequence joins TRBV6-5 and TRBJ2-1; D gene unclear. The CDR3 length is 11 residues. The germline CDR1 and CDR2 sequences are MNHEY and SVGAGI. The V end lost 4 bases, the J end lost 7 bases, and 5 bases lay between the germline ends. CDR3 residues: CASSLSNEQFF. In DNA form, the CDR3 reads TGTGCCAGCAGTTTATCGAATGAGCAGTTCTTC.

The chain recombines TRBV12-3 or TRBV12-4 with TRBJ2-1; D unresolved. The CDR3 totals 13 residues. The V end was cut by 3 bases, the J end by 4 bases, with 7 bases between. CDR3 DNA sequence: TGTGCCAGCAGTTTGCGAGAGTACAATGAGCAGTTCTTC. Residues: CASSLREYNEQFF.

V and J are TRBV3-1 (or the pseudogene TRBV3-2) and TRBJ2-3; D not certain. This CDR3 has 15 residues. Germline CDR1 and CDR2: LGHDT and YNNKEL (reference sequence). Deletions cut 7 bases from V and 0 bases from J, with 14 bases between. The CDR3 DNA reads TGTGCCAGCACCCGTTCAGGATTCAGCACAGATACGCAGTATTTT. Protein: CASTRSGFSTDTQYF.

The CDR3 spells CASSLVPGTLTGELFF. CDR3 DNA: TGTGCCAGCAGCTTGGTTCCGGGAACTCTAACCGGGGAGCTGTTTTTT. The rearrangement links TRBV5-5 to TRBJ2-2, with D possibly matching TRBD2 (5 bases). The V end was cut by 0 bases, the J end by 5 bases, with 14 bases between. The CDR3 runs to 16 residues. Per the germline V gene, CDR1 is SGHKS and CDR2 is YYEKEE (reference sequence).

The rearrangement links TRBV18 to TRBJ2-7; D remains ambiguous. Per the germline V gene, CDR1 is KGHSH and CDR2 is LQKENI. This CDR3 contains 14 residues. V lost 6 bases, J lost 0 bases, and 12 bases lay in between. The CDR3 loop is CASSPTTTSYEQYV. The CDR3 nucleotides are TGTGCCAGCTCCCCCACGACCACCTCCTACGAGCAGTACGTC.

This clone has more than one count but fewer than ten. The CDR3 reads CASTYGQGRSYEQYV. The CDR3, as DNA: TGCGCCAGCACTTACGGACAGGGGCGCTCCTACGAGCAGTACGTC. The V and J genes are TRBV10-2 and TRBJ2-7, with TRBD1 matching over 9 bases. Germline trimming cut 7 bases from V and 0 bases from J; bases unmatched to any gene: 7. Germline CDR1 is WSHSY and CDR2 is SAAADI. The CDR3 contains 15 residues.

This clone has a handful of counts. V is TRBV30 and J is TRBJ2-3; 9 bases fit TRBD1. V lost 5 bases and J lost 1; bases outside the gene matches: 1. This CDR3 contains 13 residues. Germline assignment: CDR1 GTSNPN and CDR2 SVGIG (reference sequence). The CDR3 region has the DNA TGTGCCTGGCGGGACAGGGGCACAGATACGCAGTATTTT. Protein sequence: CAWRDRGTDTQYF.

V and J are TRBV6-5 and TRBJ1-5; TRBD1 matches 10 bases. This CDR3 has 14 amino acids. Per the germline V gene, CDR1 is MNHEY and CDR2 is SVGAGI. V gave up 6 bases and J gave up 6 bases; unmatched junction bases: 5. CDR3 in DNA: TGTGCCAGCAGCTACGGACAGGGGGGTCAGCCCCAGCATTTT. Its translation is CASSYGQGGQPQHF.

This clone appeared a few times. V and J are TRBV30 and TRBJ1-5, with a possible D match to TRBD1 (5 bases). The CDR3 contains 13 residues. The germline V gene encodes CDR1 GTSNPN and CDR2 SVGIG (reference sequence). V was trimmed by 2 bases and J by 6 bases, leaving 11 bases between them. The CDR3 region is CAWSLRGGQPQHF. CDR3 nucleotide sequence: TGTGCCTGGAGTCTAAGGGGAGGTCAGCCCCAGCATTTT. Using reference TRBV30 and TRBJ1-5 for the parts outside the CDR3, the full variable domain is SQTIHQWPATLVQPVGSPLSLECTVEGTSNPNLYWYRQAAGRGLQLLFYSVGIGQISSEVPQNLSASRPQDRQFILSSKKLLLSDSGFYLCAWSLRGGQPQHFGDGTRLSIL.

The chain is built from TRBV4-1 and TRBJ1-4; 11 bases fit TRBD1. The V gene end was trimmed by 3 bases and the J gene end by 6 bases; junction bases not matched to a gene: 6. Germline V gene lookup returns CDR1 MGHRA and CDR2 YSYEKL. This CDR3 spans 16 amino acids. CDR3 in amino acids: CASSQLWTGGDEKLFF. Here the CDR3 DNA reads TGCGCCAGCAGCCAGCTCTGGACAGGGGGCGATGAAAAACTGTTTTTT.